This T cell receptor beta chain emerged from a study of cytomegalovirus exposure and HLA in healthy donors. Broader study findings: Cytomegalovirus association was listed for 170 or so TCR beta chains.

Germline assignment: CDR1 MGHDK and CDR2 SYGVNS. The CDR3 has 14 residues. Between the trimmed V and J ends, which lost 2 bases and 1 base, there was a span of 8 bases. Details on this clone: What it binds is not known.

The study ran its PCR with 60 Vbeta and 13 Jbeta primers. Data came from immunoSEQ multiplex PCR; TCRdb stores just in-frame clones and leaves some out. The data show a few hundred thousand clones, with around 77% seen just once and roughly 3% held by the top ten. The V call is TRBV25-1, the J call TRBJ1-2; D unclear. The specimen was PBMCs. The TCR originated in a woman aged 25 to 39 in good health and CMV-seronegative. CDR3 sequence reads: CASSELHFNYGYTF. The DNA of the CDR3 is TGTGCCAGCAGTGAACTCCACTTTAACTATGGCTACACCTTC.